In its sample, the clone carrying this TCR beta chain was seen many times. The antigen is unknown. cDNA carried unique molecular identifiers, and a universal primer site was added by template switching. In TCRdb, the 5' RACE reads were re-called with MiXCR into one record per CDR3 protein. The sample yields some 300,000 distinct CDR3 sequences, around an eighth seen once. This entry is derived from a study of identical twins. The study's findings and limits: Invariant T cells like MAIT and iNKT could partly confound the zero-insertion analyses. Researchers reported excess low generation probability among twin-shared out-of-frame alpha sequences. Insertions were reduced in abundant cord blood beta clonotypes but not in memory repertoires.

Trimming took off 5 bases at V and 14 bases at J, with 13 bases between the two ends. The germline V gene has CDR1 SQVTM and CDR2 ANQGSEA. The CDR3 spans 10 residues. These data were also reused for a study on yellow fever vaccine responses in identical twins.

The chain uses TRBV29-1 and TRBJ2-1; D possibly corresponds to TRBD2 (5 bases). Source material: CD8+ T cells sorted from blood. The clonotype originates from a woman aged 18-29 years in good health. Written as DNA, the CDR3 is TGCAGCGTTTCGGGGAAGTGGGAGTTCTTC. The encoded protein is CSVSGKWEFF.